This TCR beta chain was obtained from a study of CD8 T cells in ankylosing spondylitis. Study-wide results and caveats: One TCR beta motif, made up of 7 or 8 highly homologous variants, appeared characteristic of ankylosing spondylitis blood. In ankylosing spondylitis patients, matched synovial fluid reportedly showed significant enrichment of disease-linked clones.

TCRdb fed the 5' RACE reads into MiXCR, producing one record per CDR3 protein. The sample contains around 450,000 distinct CDR3 sequences, about 24% of which appear only once. With respect to this clonotype: What it binds is unknown.

CDR3 length: 14 residues. The V end lost 5 bases, the J end lost 4 bases, and 14 bases lay between the germline ends. CDR1 and CDR2 (germline): SEHNR, FQNEAQ (reference sequence). Sequenced: blood, either unsorted or a sorted T cell fraction (not recorded which). This chain joins TRBV7-9 and TRBJ1-2; D may be TRBD1 (6 bases). The sequence derives from a male donor with ankylosing spondylitis. The chain's CDR3 is CASSTTGMGYGYTF. Here the CDR3 DNA reads TGTGCCAGCAGCACTACAGGGATGGGCTATGGCTACACCTTC.